The clone carrying this T cell receptor beta chain was observed many times. The antigen remains undetermined. Amplified material comprised TCR beta CDR3 regions derived from RNA transcripts. Amplification began with first-round RT-PCR using HTBI primers, then second-round multiplex PCR was performed. TCRdb re-called the multiplex PCR reads with MiXCR, one entry per CDR3 protein. The sample has roughly 480,000 distinct CDR3 sequences; about 15% are singletons. The data belong to a study of Graves' ophthalmopathy and Graves' hyperthyroidism. The V end lost 0 bases, the J end lost 5 bases, and 8 bases lay between the germline ends. The CDR3 has 14 amino acids. Per the germline V gene, CDR1 is PRHDT and CDR2 is FYEKMQ (reference sequence). Overall study results and limits: The model flagged ophthalmopathy progression at approximately 70% sensitivity and roughly 72% specificity.

Patients were left out if they had other autoimmune diseases, uncontrolled infections, pregnancy or lactation. The TCR sequence derives from a young woman with Graves' ophthalmopathy. The source material was blood. The chain carries TRBV13 and TRBJ1-5; D might be TRBD1 (5 bases). CDR3 DNA: TGTGCCAGCAGCTTAGGCGGGGCCGATCAGCCCCAGCATTTT. The encoded protein is CASSLGGADQPQHF.